These 18 T cell receptor beta chains came from one sample sequenced in a study of beta chain features in type 1 diabetes. General study findings and limits: Moderate but significant shortening of TCRB CDR3s was recorded in all four CD4+ subsets from Type 1 diabetes patients.

Their recognized antigens are unknown. Since all of the isolated RNA was reverse transcribed, expressed TCRB transcripts were what got sequenced. Profiled with immunoSEQ multiplex PCR; TCRdb holds only in-frame clones, not every one. This sample has hundreds of thousands of clones; roughly an eighth occur once, and the top ten carry less than 0.02%. Source material: naive CD4+ T cells from blood. These receptors were obtained from a man younger than 40 with type 1 diabetes.

This clone was seen a few times. Distinct nucleotide sequences in the sample also encode this CDR3. This chain uses TRBV6-5 with TRBJ1-1; a weak D match, TRBD1 (5 bases). The germline V gene has CDR1 MNHEY and CDR2 SVGAGI. Trimming removed 6 bases at V and 8 bases at J, with 10 bases between. The CDR3 consists of 11 residues. CDR3 sequence reads: CASSQGTEAFF. The CDR3 region has the DNA TGTGCCAGCAGCCAGGGCACCGAAGCTTTCTTT.

The chain employs TRBV14 and TRBJ1-2; D possibly corresponds to TRBD1 (5 bases). The CDR3 has 14 residues. V was trimmed by 0 bases and J by 4 bases, leaving 9 bases between them. Germline V lookup: CDR1 SGHDN, CDR2 FVKESK. The CDR3 is CASSQEQGGYGYTF. The DNA for the CDR3 is TGTGCCAGCAGCCAAGAGCAGGGAGGCTATGGCTACACCTTC. Drawing the rest from reference TRBV14 and TRBJ1-2, the complete variable domain is EAGVTQFPSHSVIEKGQTVTLRCDPISGHDNLYWYRRVMGKEIKFLLHFVKESKQDESGMPNNRFLAERTGGTYSTLKVQPAELEDSGVYFCASSQEQGGYGYTFGSGTRLTVV.

The CDR3 region has the DNA TGCAGCTCTCGGGCGGGACGGTACCAAGAGACCCAGTACTTC. As protein: CSSRAGRYQETQYF. The rearrangement links TRBV29-1 to TRBJ2-5; D may be TRBD2 (6 bases). V lost 8 bases and J lost 0, with 16 bases in between. The CDR3 contains 14 residues. CDR1 is SQVTM and CDR2 is ANQGSEA in the germline V gene.

This clone has a handful of counts. This chain joins TRBV25-1 and TRBJ2-7, with TRBD2 matching 10 bases. Losses at the gene ends were 7 bases for V and 5 bases for J; bases not matched to a gene: 11. Germline CDR1 is MGHDK and CDR2 is SYGVNS. This CDR3 has 15 amino acids. The CDR3 sequence: CASNPSGSKAHEQYF. CDR3 DNA sequence: TGTGCCAGCAATCCTAGCGGGAGTAAAGCCCACGAGCAGTACTTC.

In this sample, this clone turned up a few times. The rearrangement joins TRBV11-2 to TRBJ2-2; no firm D call. The germline CDR1 and CDR2 sequences are SGHAT and FQNNGV. This CDR3 spans 12 amino acids. V was clipped by 5 bases and J by 4 bases, with 5 bases between them. CDR3 sequence (DNA): TGTGCCAGCAGCCTTTCCACCGGGGAGCTGTTTTTT. Its protein is CASSLSTGELFF. Filled out from reference TRBV11-2 and TRBJ2-2, the complete variable domain reads EAGVAQSPRYKIIEKRQSVAFWCNPISGHATLYWYQQILGQGPKLLIQFQNNGVVDDSQLPKDRFSAERLKGVDSTLKIQPAKLEDSAVYLCASSLSTGELFFGEGSRLTVL.

The genes are TRBV28 and TRBJ1-2, with TRBD1 matching over 7 bases. The junction had 8 bases not matched to a gene; V was cut back by 8 bases and J by 2 bases. Germline CDR1 and CDR2: MDHEN and SYDVKM. The CDR3 consists of 14 residues. The CDR3 region is CASGQAPQNYGYTF. Written as DNA, the CDR3 is TGTGCCAGCGGACAGGCCCCTCAGAACTATGGCTACACCTTC.

This rearrangement joins TRBV9 to TRBJ2-7; tentatively, D is TRBD2 (6 bases). The V end was cut by 4 bases, the J end by 5 bases, with 16 bases between. CDR3 size: 14 residues. CDR1 SGDLS and CDR2 YYNGEE come from the germline V gene. CDR3 loop: CASSSDYQLNEQYF. The CDR3 coding sequence is TGTGCCAGCAGCTCGGACTACCAACTGAACGAGCAGTACTTC.

The V gene is TRBV25-1, the J gene TRBJ1-1; perhaps TRBD1 as D (6 bases). CDR1 and CDR2 (germline): MGHDK, SYGVNS. The CDR3 loop spans 14 amino acids. V lost 4 bases to trimming and J lost 5 bases, with 14 bases between them. This chain's CDR3 is CASSGTVTRTEAFF. CDR3 DNA: TGTGCCAGCAGTGGGACAGTCACGCGGACTGAAGCTTTCTTT. Drawing the rest from reference TRBV25-1 and TRBJ1-1, the complete variable domain is EADIYQTPRYLVIGTGKKITLECSQTMGHDKMYWYQQDPGMELHLIHYSYGVNSTEKGDLSSESTVSRIRTEHFPLTLESARPSHTSQYLCASSGTVTRTEAFFGQGTRLTVV.

A few counts support this clone. The same CDR3 arises from other DNA sequences in this sample as well. This chain uses TRBV18 with TRBJ2-3; D gene uncertain. The CDR3 has 14 residues. V lost 6 bases and J lost 2, with 12 bases in between. The V gene's germline CDR1 is KGHSH and CDR2 LQKENI. The CDR3 sequence is CASSPLTSTDTQYF. Here the CDR3 DNA reads TGTGCCAGCTCTCCCCTAACCTCCACAGATACGCAGTATTTT.

This clone was counted a few times. V gene TRBV9 combines with J gene TRBJ2-1; D is uncertain. This CDR3 is 12 amino acids long. Germline V CDR1 and CDR2: SGDLS, YYNGEE. Trimming shortened V by 3 bases and J by 7 bases, and 8 bases separated the two germline ends. The DNA for the CDR3 is TGTGCCAGCAGCGACTTATGGAATGAGCAGTTCTTC. Its translation is CASSDLWNEQFF.

The sample holds a few counts of this clone. The V and J genes are TRBV7-2 and TRBJ2-5; TRBD1 is a possible D gene (6 bases). The CDR3 has 15 amino acids. The V gene lost 1 base and the J gene lost 5 bases, with 14 bases spanning the gap. Germline assignment: CDR1 SGHTA and CDR2 FQGNSA. CDR3 sequence reads: CASSLVQGSRETQYF. The DNA for the CDR3 is TGTGCCAGCAGCTTAGTACAGGGCTCTAGGGAGACCCAGTACTTC.

This clone was seen a few times. The chain is built from TRBV5-4 and TRBJ2-5; 7 bases line up with TRBD2. Germline V gene data show CDR1 as SGHNT and CDR2 as YYREEE (reference sequence). Trimming cost V 5 bases and J 6 bases; bases outside gene matches: 13. The CDR3 is 15 amino acids. The CDR3 is CASRVAGGDRKTQYF. The DNA for the CDR3 is TGTGCCAGCAGAGTAGCGGGTGGCGATAGGAAGACCCAGTACTTC.

The chain couples TRBV9 to TRBJ1-3; D might be TRBD1 (6 bases). Trimming took 3 bases from V and 0 from J, leaving 10 bases between them. The CDR3 covers 15 residues. The germline gives CDR1 SGDLS, CDR2 YYNGEE. The DNA for the CDR3 is TGTGCCAGCAGCGCGGACAGAGTCTCTGGAAACACCATATATTTT. It codes for CASSADRVSGNTIYF.

This clone was found many times. The rearrangement uses TRBV4-3 and TRBJ1-1; D gene unclear. Trimming shortened V by 0 bases and J by 1 base, and 9 bases separated the two germline ends. CDR3 length equals 15 residues. Per the germline V gene, CDR1 is LGHNA and CDR2 is YSLEER. This CDR3 is CASSQDARRNTEAFF. CDR3 DNA: TGCGCCAGCAGCCAAGATGCGAGGAGGAACACTGAAGCTTTCTTT.

This clone has a handful of counts. The chain links TRBV5-6 to TRBJ2-7; the match to TRBD1 covers 8 bases. The length of the CDR3 is 14 residues. The V segment lost 3 bases and the J segment 2 bases; nucleotides outside the gene matches: 4. Germline V lookup: CDR1 SGHDT, CDR2 YYEEEE. The CDR3 coding sequence is TGTGCCAGCAGCTGGGACAGGATGGCCTACGAGCAGTACTTC. Translating it yields CASSWDRMAYEQYF.

This clone was detected only a few times. V is TRBV30 and J is TRBJ1-1; D gene unclear. The V gene's germline CDR1 is GTSNPN and CDR2 SVGIG (reference sequence). V was clipped by 0 bases and J by 0 bases, with 8 bases between them. The CDR3 loop spans 14 amino acids. CDR3 loop: CAWSVQIMNTEAFF. The DNA of the CDR3 is TGTGCCTGGAGTGTGCAGATCATGAACACTGAAGCTTTCTTT. Complete variable domain (other parts from reference TRBV30 and TRBJ1-1): SQTIHQWPATLVQPVGSPLSLECTVEGTSNPNLYWYRQAAGRGLQLLFYSVGIGQISSEVPQNLSASRPQDRQFILSSKKLLLSDSGFYLCAWSVQIMNTEAFFGQGTRLTVV.

The table lists this clone with a few counts. This chain connects TRBV9 to TRBJ1-1, with a weak D call TRBD1 (5 bases). The V gene's germline CDR1 is SGDLS and CDR2 YYNGEE. This CDR3 contains 13 residues. Deletions cut 1 base from V and 4 bases from J, with 8 bases between. The CDR3, as DNA: TGTGCCAGCAGCGTATCGGGGGTCACTGAAGCTTTCTTT. Encoded protein: CASSVSGVTEAFF. Filled out from reference TRBV9 and TRBJ1-1, the complete variable domain reads DSGVTQTPKHLITATGQRVTLRCSPRSGDLSVYWYQQSLDQGLQFLIQYYNGEERAKGNILERFSAQQFPDLHSELNLSSLELGDSALYFCASSVSGVTEAFFGQGTRLTVV.

This clone was observed a few times. V and J are TRBV7-8 and TRBJ1-5; D unresolved. Germline CDR1 reads SGHVS; CDR2 reads FQNEAQ. The CDR3 consists of 18 residues. V was clipped by 4 bases and J by 1 base, with 20 bases between them. The CDR3 DNA is TGTGCCAGCAGCTCCCGAGGGAGGGCCGGTTGGAGCAATCAGCCCCAGCATTTT. It is translated as CASSSRGRAGWSNQPQHF.